The TCR beta chain described here comes from a study of cytomegalovirus exposure and HLA in healthy donors. The CDR3 totals 15 residues. V lost 3 bases and J 4 bases, leaving 13 bases between the germline ends. Per the germline V gene, CDR1 is SGHNT and CDR2 is YYREEE (reference sequence). This PCR relied on a set of 60 Vbeta primers and 13 Jbeta primers. The repertoire was sequenced with immunoSEQ multiplex PCR; TCRdb's copy has only in-frame clones and lacks some. The sample contains roughly 90,000 clones, around four fifths of which appear only once. J is TRBJ2-2 and V is TRBV5-4; maybe TRBD2 (6 bases). The specimen sequenced was PBMCs. The source is a man between 25 and 39 years old in good health and CMV-seropositive. The DNA of the CDR3 is TGTGCCAGCAGCTCTAGCGCGAAAGTCACCGGGGAGCTGTTTTTT. Protein product: CASSSSAKVTGELFF.